This is a list of T cell receptor beta chains from one sample in a study of blood T cell repertoires in COVID-19. Here immunoSEQ multiplex PCR was the method, and the copy in TCRdb shows in-frame clones only, minus some. Of 200,000 to 250,000 clones listed, over 80% are singletons. Sequenced material: PBMCs or T cells enriched from blood (not recorded which). These receptors were collected from a woman in her twenties or thirties with acute COVID-19. Each CDR3 is given with its conserved first and last residue.

V gene	CDR3 protein
TRBV20-1	CSASSASGGPAKNIQYF
TRBV2	CASSDPGTRRGYTF
TRBV7-2	CASSLRGRGHGQPQHF
TRBV10-2	CASSDASSYEQYF
TRBV7-2	CASSLAVGGSSYEQYF
TRBV30	CAWSVNGANEKLFF
TRBV3-1/TRBV3-2	CARVPQGGGGFEQYF
TRBV7-9	CASSLAVGGPTYEQYF
TRBV5-1	CASSSGATNEKLFF
TRBV19	CASSTTLDTGGETQYF
TRBV10-3	CAISEGRGDEQFF
TRBV7-9	CASSLDPWQGNTGELFF